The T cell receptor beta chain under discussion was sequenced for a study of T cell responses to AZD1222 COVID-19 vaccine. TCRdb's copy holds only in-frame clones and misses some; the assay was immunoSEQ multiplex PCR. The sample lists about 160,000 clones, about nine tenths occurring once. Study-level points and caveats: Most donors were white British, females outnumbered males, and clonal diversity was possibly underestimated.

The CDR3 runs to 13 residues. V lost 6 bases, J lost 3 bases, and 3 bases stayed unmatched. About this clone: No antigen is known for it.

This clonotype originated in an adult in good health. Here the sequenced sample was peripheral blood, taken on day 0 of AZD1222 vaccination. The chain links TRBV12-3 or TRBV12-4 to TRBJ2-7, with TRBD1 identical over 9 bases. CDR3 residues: CASSPTGGYEQYF. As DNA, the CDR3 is TGTGCCAGCAGCCCGACAGGGGGCTACGAGCAGTACTTC.